This is a list of T cell receptor beta chains from one sample in a study of shared clonotypes between healthy human individuals. Sequencing was performed with immunoSEQ multiplex PCR; in TCRdb, only in-frame clones are kept and a portion is missing. The sample includes some 2,500,000 clones, roughly 93% of them seen just once. Specimen: naive CD4+ T cells from PBMCs. The receptors originated from a man aged 18 to 29 in good health. Some clones in this sample may be carry-over from other donors' samples. The CDR3 runs from the conserved cysteine through the conserved F or W. The order of the fields is V gene, D gene, J gene, clone size, CDR3 protein, CDR3 DNA. D genes are given only for firm matches. Some rows mark clone size as missing; the rest say once, few, many or name a class of expanded clone.

>TRBV18|TRBD1|TRBJ1-5|once
CASSPSDRDRGTQPQHF
TGTGCCAGCTCACCAAGTGACCGGGACAGGGGGACTCAGCCCCAGCATTTT
>TRBV4-2|TRBD2|TRBJ2-2|NA
CASSPSGRWDTGELFF
TGTGCCAGCAGCCCTAGCGGGAGATGGGACACCGGGGAGCTGTTTTTT
>TRBV2|NA|TRBJ2-7|NA
CASSERNPRTRGYF
TGTGCCAGCAGTGAAAGGAATCCCAGGACAAGAGGATACTTC
>TRBV20-1|NA|TRBJ1-5|NA
CSATQGQPQHF
TGCAGTGCCACGCAGGGTCAGCCCCAGCATTTT
>TRBV6-1|TRBD1|TRBJ1-3|NA
CASTEGQPGNTIYF
TGTGCCAGCACTGAGGGACAGCCTGGAAACACCATATATTTT
>TRBV15|NA|TRBJ2-3|NA
CASRRENTDTQYF
TGTGCCTCTCGCCGGGAGAACACAGATACGCAGTATTTT
>TRBV4-2|NA|TRBJ2-3|NA
CASSQDRTRGTDTQYF
TGTGCCAGCAGCCAAGATCGGACGCGTGGTACAGATACGCAGTATTTT
>TRBV15|NA|TRBJ1-4|NA
CATSAGVANEKLFF
TGTGCCACCAGCGCGGGGGTTGCTAATGAAAAACTGTTTTTT
>TRBV10-1|NA|TRBJ2-7|NA
CASSDKLRPYEQYF
TGCGCCAGCAGCGATAAATTACGCCCCTACGAGCAGTACTTC
>TRBV6-1|NA|TRBJ1-5|NA
CASSDRSNQPQHF
TGTGCCAGCAGTGACAGATCCAATCAGCCCCAGCATTTT
>TRBV4-3|TRBD1|TRBJ2-7|NA
CASSQDRDRGFYEQYF
TGCGCCAGCAGCCAAGATAGGGACAGGGGCTTCTACGAGCAGTACTTC
>TRBV7-9|NA|TRBJ1-1|NA
CASSNHRGGFEAFF
TGTGCCAGCAGCAACCATCGGGGGGGCTTTGAAGCTTTCTTT
>TRBV11-2|TRBD1|TRBJ1-2|once
CASSLDRPYGYTF
TGTGCCAGCAGCCTGGACAGGCCGTATGGCTACACCTTC
>TRBV28|NA|TRBJ1-4|NA
CASSNELGRRKLFF
TGTGCCAGCAGTAATGAACTGGGACGCCGAAAACTGTTTTTT
>TRBV15|NA|TRBJ2-7|once
CATSDRGATYEQYF
TGTGCCACCAGCGACCGCGGAGCAACCTACGAGCAGTACTTC
>TRBV27|NA|TRBJ2-1|NA
CASSLSVPHNEQFF
TGTGCCAGCAGTTTATCGGTACCCCACAATGAGCAGTTCTTC
>TRBV18|TRBD2|TRBJ2-3|NA
CASSRDDRLAGTDTQYF
TGTGCCAGCTCACGGGATGACAGACTAGCGGGAACAGATACGCAGTATTTT
>TRBV6-5|NA|TRBJ2-7|NA
CASSYYAGQSYEQYF
TGTGCCAGCAGTTACTACGCAGGGCAGTCCTACGAGCAGTACTTC
>TRBV27|NA|TRBJ2-7|NA
CASSIRRGTYEQYF
TGTGCCAGCAGTATACGAAGGGGAACCTACGAGCAGTACTTC
>TRBV27|TRBD1|TRBJ2-7|NA
CASSFRTGREQYF
TGTGCCAGCAGTTTCCGGACAGGGCGGGAGCAGTACTTC
>TRBV7-2|NA|TRBJ2-7|NA
CASSAGAGTTYEQYF
TGTGCCAGCAGCGCGGGGGCAGGGACTACCTACGAGCAGTACTTC
>TRBV7-3|NA|TRBJ2-3|NA
CASSLTSAADTQYF
TGTGCCAGCAGCTTAACATCGGCGGCAGATACGCAGTATTTT
>TRBV28|TRBD1|TRBJ2-7|NA
CASRQTGGGYEQYF
TGTGCCAGCAGGCAGACAGGGGGAGGCTACGAGCAGTACTTC
>TRBV19|TRBD1|TRBJ2-7|NA
CASSEYPGQKRTYEQYF
TGTGCCAGTAGTGAATACCCGGGACAGAAAAGAACCTACGAGCAGTACTTC
>TRBV27|NA|TRBJ2-3|NA
CASSLFGGQVEGEWDTQYF
TGTGCCAGCAGTTTATTTGGAGGGCAGGTTGAAGGGGAATGGGATACGCAGTATTTT
>TRBV5-1|NA|TRBJ2-1|NA
CASSWDPGGGQFF
TGCGCCAGCAGCTGGGACCCCGGGGGAGGGCAGTTCTTC
>TRBV5-1|NA|TRBJ2-6|NA
CASSLDHSGANVLTF
TGCGCCAGCAGCTTGGATCACTCTGGGGCCAACGTCCTGACTTTC
>TRBV5-6|TRBD2|TRBJ2-7|NA
CASSSRLAGVGYEQYF
TGTGCCAGCAGCTCAAGACTAGCGGGAGTAGGCTACGAGCAGTACTTC
>TRBV4-2|TRBD2|TRBJ2-3|NA
CASSQGSLAGVGADTQYF
TGTGCCAGCAGCCAAGGGAGTCTAGCGGGAGTAGGTGCAGATACGCAGTATTTT
>TRBV28|NA|TRBJ1-4|NA
CASSPPGTSSFGEKLFF
TGTGCCAGCAGTCCGCCCGGGACATCTTCATTCGGTGAAAAACTGTTTTTT
>TRBV6-6|TRBD2|TRBJ2-2|NA
CASSYRGRAYHGELFF
TGTGCCAGCAGTTACCGGGGGAGGGCCTACCACGGGGAGCTGTTTTTT
>TRBV6-1|NA|TRBJ2-6|once
CASQEDFSGANVLTF
TGTGCCAGCCAAGAGGACTTCTCTGGGGCCAACGTCCTGACTTTC
>TRBV28|NA|TRBJ1-1|once
CASSSRGSQAFF
TGTGCCAGCAGCAGCCGGGGGTCGCAGGCTTTCTTT